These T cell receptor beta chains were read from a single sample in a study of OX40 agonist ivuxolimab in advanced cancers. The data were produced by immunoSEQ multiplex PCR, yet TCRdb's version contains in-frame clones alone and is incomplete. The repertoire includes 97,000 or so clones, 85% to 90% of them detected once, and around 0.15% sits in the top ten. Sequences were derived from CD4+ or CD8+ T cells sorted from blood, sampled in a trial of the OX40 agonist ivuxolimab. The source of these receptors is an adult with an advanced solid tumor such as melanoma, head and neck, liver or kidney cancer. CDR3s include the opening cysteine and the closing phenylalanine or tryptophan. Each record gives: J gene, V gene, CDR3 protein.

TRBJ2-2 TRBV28 CASSSGQGPGELFF
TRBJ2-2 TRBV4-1 CASSQDLQTGGRELFF
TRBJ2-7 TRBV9 CASSVAGTGGDRQYF
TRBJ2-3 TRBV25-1 CASGMASTDTQYF
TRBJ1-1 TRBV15 CATRREGGQNTEAFF
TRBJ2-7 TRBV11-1 CASSLETSHDYEQYF
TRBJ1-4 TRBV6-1 CASKGYEKLFF
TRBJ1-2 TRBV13 CASSSRTNYGYTF
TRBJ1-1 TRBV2 CASSPDRTYTEAFF
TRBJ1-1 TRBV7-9 CASSFGQGRNTEAFF
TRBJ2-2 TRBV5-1 CASSGGTELFSTGELFF
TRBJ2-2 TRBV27 CASKASGSTGELFF
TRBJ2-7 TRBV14 CASSSGPGPSYEQYF
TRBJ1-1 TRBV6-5 CASSHPTGTHFKAFF
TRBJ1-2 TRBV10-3 CAIRASTGNYGYTF
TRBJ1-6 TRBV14 CASSPRTGNSPLHF
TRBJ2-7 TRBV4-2 CASSQARGTSGRQEQYF
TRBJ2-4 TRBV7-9 CASSLGTSGLAKNIQYF
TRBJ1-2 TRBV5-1 CASSSLAGGGYGYTF
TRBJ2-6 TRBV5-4 CASTRSGTGESGANVLTF
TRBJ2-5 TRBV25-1 CASSDLGGRETQYF
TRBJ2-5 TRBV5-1 CASSSTGQATQYF
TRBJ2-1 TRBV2 CASGTGPVEFF
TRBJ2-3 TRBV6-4 CASSPLAGGTDTQYF
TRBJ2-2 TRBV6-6 CASSYSIGELFF
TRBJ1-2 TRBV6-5 CASSPLVDDYGYTF
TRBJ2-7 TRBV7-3 CASSSSPGVPYEQYF
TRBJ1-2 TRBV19 CASSPSGGHGYTF
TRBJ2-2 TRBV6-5 CASSTSVNTGELFF
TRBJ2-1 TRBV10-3 CATGLAGVLNNEQFF
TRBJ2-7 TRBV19 CASSKGRQVPGFEQYF